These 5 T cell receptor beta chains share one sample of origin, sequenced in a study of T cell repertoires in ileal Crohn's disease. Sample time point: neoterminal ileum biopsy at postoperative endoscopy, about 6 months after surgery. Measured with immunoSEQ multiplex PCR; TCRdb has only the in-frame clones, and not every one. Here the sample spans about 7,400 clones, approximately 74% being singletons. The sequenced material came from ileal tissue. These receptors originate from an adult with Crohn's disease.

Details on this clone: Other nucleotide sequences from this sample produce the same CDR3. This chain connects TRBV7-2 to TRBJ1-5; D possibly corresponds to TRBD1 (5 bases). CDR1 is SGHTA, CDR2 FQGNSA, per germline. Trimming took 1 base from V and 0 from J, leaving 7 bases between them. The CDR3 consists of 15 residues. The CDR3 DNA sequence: TGTGCCAGCAGCTTAGACCAGGGTAGCAATCAGCCCCAGCATTTT. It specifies CASSLDQGSNQPQHF.

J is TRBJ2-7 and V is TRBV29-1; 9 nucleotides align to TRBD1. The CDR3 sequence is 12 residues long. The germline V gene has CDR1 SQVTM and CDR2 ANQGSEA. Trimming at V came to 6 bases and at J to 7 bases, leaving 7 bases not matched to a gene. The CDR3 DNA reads TGCAGCGTAGAGGGACAGGGAGGGGAGCAGTACTTC. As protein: CSVEGQGGEQYF.

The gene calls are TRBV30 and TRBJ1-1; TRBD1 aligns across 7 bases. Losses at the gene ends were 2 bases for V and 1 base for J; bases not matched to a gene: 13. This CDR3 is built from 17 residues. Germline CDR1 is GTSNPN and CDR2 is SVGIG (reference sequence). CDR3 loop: CAWSKRWDSKSNTEAFF. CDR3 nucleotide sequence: TGTGCCTGGAGTAAGCGGTGGGACAGCAAATCGAACACTGAAGCTTTCTTT.

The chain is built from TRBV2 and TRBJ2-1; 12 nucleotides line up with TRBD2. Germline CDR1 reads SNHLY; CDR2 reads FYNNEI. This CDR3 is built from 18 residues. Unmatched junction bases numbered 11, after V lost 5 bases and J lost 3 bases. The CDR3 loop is CASSSGTSGPTGYNEQFF. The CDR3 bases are TGTGCCAGCAGTTCCGGGACTAGCGGGCCCACGGGCTACAATGAGCAGTTCTTC.

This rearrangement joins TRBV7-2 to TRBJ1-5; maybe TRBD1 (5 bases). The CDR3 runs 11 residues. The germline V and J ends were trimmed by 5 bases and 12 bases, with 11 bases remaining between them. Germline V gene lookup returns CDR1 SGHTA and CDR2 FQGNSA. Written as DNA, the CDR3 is TGTGCCAGCAGCAATACCGGACACCAGCATTTT. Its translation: CASSNTGHQHF.